Listed below are T cell receptor beta chains from one sample, sequenced in a study of blood T cell repertoires in COVID-19. Sequencing used immunoSEQ multiplex PCR; TCRdb keeps in-frame clones, though not all of them. The table records around 250,000 clones, 80% to 85% of them present only once. Sequencing was carried out using PBMCs or T cells enriched from blood (not recorded which). The receptors were sampled from a man in his forties or fifties who had been exposed to COVID-19. CDR3s include the opening cysteine and the closing phenylalanine or tryptophan. Fields, in order: D gene, J gene, clone size, V gene, CDR3 DNA, CDR3 protein. D genes are given only for firm matches. Some rows mark clone size as missing; the rest say once, few, many or name a class of expanded clone.

>.|TRBJ1-2|.|TRBV27
TGTGCCAGCAGTCCTCTCGGCGGGGGCGTCTATGGCTACACCTTC
CASSPLGGGVYGYTF
>.|TRBJ1-6|.|TRBV19
TGTGCCAGTAGTACCCCAGGGGAGGGGCTCTCACCCCTCCACTTT
CASSTPGEGLSPLHF
>.|TRBJ2-7|.|TRBV19
TGTGCCAGTAGCGATCAGGGATACGAGCAGTACTTC
CASSDQGYEQYF
>.|TRBJ2-3|.|TRBV7-3
TGTGCCAGCAGCCGACTAGGTAGCCGCACAGATACGCAGTATTTT
CASSRLGSRTDTQYF
>TRBD1|TRBJ1-4|.|TRBV5-1
TGCGCCAGCAGCTTGGTTGGGGGACAGGGCTCTTCTAATGAAAAACTGTTTTTT
CASSLVGGQGSSNEKLFF
>TRBD1|TRBJ2-4|.|TRBV10-3
TGTGCCATCGGGACAGGAGTAAACATTCAGTACTTC
CAIGTGVNIQYF
>TRBD1|TRBJ2-3|.|TRBV5-8
TGTGCCAGCAGCCGGACAGGGGGCGGCGCGGATACGCAGTATTTT
CASSRTGGGADTQYF
>TRBD2|TRBJ2-3|.|TRBV11-3
TGTGCCAGTAAAGCGGGAGCGGATACGCAGTATTTT
CASKAGADTQYF
>.|TRBJ2-7|.|TRBV15
TGTGCCACCAGCAGAGGTCGAGGCCGCCTGGAGGGAAGCGAGCAGTACTTC
CATSRGRGRLEGSEQYF
>.|TRBJ2-5|.|TRBV7-2
TGTGCCAGCAGCTTAGGAGAAGTAGAGACCCAGTACTTC
CASSLGEVETQYF
>.|TRBJ1-5|.|TRBV19
TGTGCCAGTAGCCTACAGGAATATAGCAATCAGCCCCAGCATTTT
CASSLQEYSNQPQHF
>TRBD2|TRBJ2-1|.|TRBV24-1
TGTGCCACCAGTGATCCCACTAGCGGGAGTGGATATGAGCAGTTCTTC
CATSDPTSGSGYEQFF
>.|TRBJ1-5|.|TRBV7-3
TGTGCCAGCAGCGAGTATAGCAATCAGCCCCAGCATTTT
CASSEYSNQPQHF
>.|TRBJ1-1|.|TRBV6-5
TGTGCCAGGACCCAGGCGGGACACACTGAAGCTTTCTTT
CARTQAGHTEAFF
>.|TRBJ1-2|.|TRBV5-4
TGTGCCAGCAGCTTGGCCCTAGGGGGGGGCTTAGGCTACACCTTC
CASSLALGGGLGYTF
>.|TRBJ1-2|few|TRBV7-2
TGTGCCAGCAGCCCAAGCCCTCACTATGGCTACACCTTC
CASSPSPHYGYTF
>.|TRBJ1-6|.|TRBV6-5
TGTGCCAGCGGCTTGACAGGTGCGAATTCACCCCTCCACTTT
CASGLTGANSPLHF
>.|TRBJ2-3|.|TRBV11-3
TGTGCCAGCAGTTTCTATTCCACAGATACGCAGTATTTT
CASSFYSTDTQYF
>TRBD2|TRBJ2-1|once|TRBV6-6
TGTGCCAGCAGACGACAGAGCTTACTTAGCGGGGACTCCTACAATGAGCAGTTCTTC
CASRRQSLLSGDSYNEQFF
>.|TRBJ1-2|few|TRBV7-8
TGTGCCAGCAGCCGCGACCAAATGGGTTCCCGCCAAGCGGCATATGGCTACACCTTC
CASSRDQMGSRQAAYGYTF
>TRBD2|TRBJ2-7|.|TRBV3-1/TRBV3-2
TGTGCCAGCACCTCAAGGATAGCGGGAGGGTACGAGCAGTACTTC
CASTSRIAGGYEQYF
>.|TRBJ1-5|.|TRBV7-2
TGTGCCAGCAGCGGAGGACAGACCAATCAGCCCCAGCATTTT
CASSGGQTNQPQHF
>.|TRBJ1-2|.|TRBV6-1
TGTGCCAGCAGTGAAATTCCAGGGGCCGCGTATGGCTACACCTTC
CASSEIPGAAYGYTF
>.|TRBJ1-4|.|TRBV3-1/TRBV3-2
TGTGCCAGCAGCCAAGGGGAGGGGAAGGGAAAACTGTTTTTT
CASSQGEGKGKLFF
>.|TRBJ1-4|.|TRBV19
TGTGCCAGTAGTATGATACGAGCAACTAATGAAAAACTGTTTTTT
CASSMIRATNEKLFF
>.|TRBJ1-2|.|TRBV29-1
TGCAGCGTTGAACAGGACTATGGCTACACCTTC
CSVEQDYGYTF
>.|TRBJ2-3|.|TRBV24-1
TGTGCCACCAGTGATGCGAGCGAGGATACGCAGTATTTT
CATSDASEDTQYF
>.|TRBJ1-2|few|TRBV18
TGTGCCAGCTCACCCCAGGGGCTTGCCTATGGCTACACCTTC
CASSPQGLAYGYTF
>.|TRBJ2-1|.|TRBV29-1
TGCAGCGTTGTTGTTCAGGCCGTTCAGGCCAATGAGCAGTTCTTC
CSVVVQAVQANEQFF
>TRBD1|TRBJ2-1|once|TRBV10-3
TGTGCCATCAGTGACGCCCTTGGGACAGGAAATGAGCAGTTCTTC
CAISDALGTGNEQFF
>.|TRBJ1-5|.|TRBV7-8
TGTGCCAGCAGCCGTCGCGGCCCCCCAGTTTTT
CASSRRGPPVF
>.|TRBJ1-3|.|TRBV28
TGTGCCAGCGTACCTTTACAGAGATACTCTGGAAACACCATATATTTT
CASVPLQRYSGNTIYF
>TRBD2|TRBJ2-1|.|TRBV11-3
TGTGCCAGCAGCCTCGAGGGAGGGGAGGGTATGTTCTTC
CASSLEGGEGMFF
>TRBD1|TRBJ2-7|.|TRBV24-1
TGTGCCACCAGTGATAGGGGACAGGTGAAGGACGAGCAGTACTTC
CATSDRGQVKDEQYF
>.|TRBJ1-5|.|TRBV10-3
TGTGCCATCAGTACGACAGATCAGCCCCAGCATTTT
CAISTTDQPQHF
>TRBD2|TRBJ2-3|.|TRBV30
TGTGCCTGGAGTGTGAGTCTAGCGGGAGATACGCAGTATTTT
CAWSVSLAGDTQYF
>.|TRBJ2-4|.|TRBV7-8
TGTGCCAGCAGCCCCCAGGGCGGGATTAAAAACATTCAGTACTTC
CASSPQGGIKNIQYF
>.|TRBJ2-7|.|TRBV6-5
TGTGCCAGCAGCGTCGGACTCTCCTACGAGCAGTACTTC
CASSVGLSYEQYF
>TRBD1|TRBJ1-1|.|TRBV3-1/TRBV3-2
TGTGCCAGCAGCCAAGCTTGGGGACAGAAAACTGAAGCTTTCTTT
CASSQAWGQKTEAFF
>.|TRBJ1-2|.|TRBV28
TGTGCCAGCAGTTTAGGGACTCTCTATGGCTACACCTTC
CASSLGTLYGYTF
>TRBD2|TRBJ2-3|.|TRBV6-6
TGTGCCAGCGACCTAACTAGCGGGAGAACAGATACGCAGTATTTT
CASDLTSGRTDTQYF
>TRBD1|TRBJ2-1|.|TRBV5-1
TGCGCCAGCAGCGAATCAACAGGGGGCGGTTTGTTCTTC
CASSESTGGGLFF